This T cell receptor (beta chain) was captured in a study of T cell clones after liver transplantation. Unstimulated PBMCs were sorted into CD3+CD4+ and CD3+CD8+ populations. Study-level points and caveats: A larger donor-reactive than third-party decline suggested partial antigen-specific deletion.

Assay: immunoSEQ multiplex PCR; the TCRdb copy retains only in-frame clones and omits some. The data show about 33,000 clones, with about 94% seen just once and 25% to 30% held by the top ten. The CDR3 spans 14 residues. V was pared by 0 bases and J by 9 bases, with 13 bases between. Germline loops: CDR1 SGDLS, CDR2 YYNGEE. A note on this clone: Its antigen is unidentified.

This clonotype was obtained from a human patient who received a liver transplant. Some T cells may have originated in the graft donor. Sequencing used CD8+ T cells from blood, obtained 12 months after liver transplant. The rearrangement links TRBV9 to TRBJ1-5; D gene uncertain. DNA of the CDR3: TGTGCCAGCAGCGTAGTGTGCCGCTCGAGGCCCCAGCATTTT. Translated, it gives CASSVVCRSRPQHF.